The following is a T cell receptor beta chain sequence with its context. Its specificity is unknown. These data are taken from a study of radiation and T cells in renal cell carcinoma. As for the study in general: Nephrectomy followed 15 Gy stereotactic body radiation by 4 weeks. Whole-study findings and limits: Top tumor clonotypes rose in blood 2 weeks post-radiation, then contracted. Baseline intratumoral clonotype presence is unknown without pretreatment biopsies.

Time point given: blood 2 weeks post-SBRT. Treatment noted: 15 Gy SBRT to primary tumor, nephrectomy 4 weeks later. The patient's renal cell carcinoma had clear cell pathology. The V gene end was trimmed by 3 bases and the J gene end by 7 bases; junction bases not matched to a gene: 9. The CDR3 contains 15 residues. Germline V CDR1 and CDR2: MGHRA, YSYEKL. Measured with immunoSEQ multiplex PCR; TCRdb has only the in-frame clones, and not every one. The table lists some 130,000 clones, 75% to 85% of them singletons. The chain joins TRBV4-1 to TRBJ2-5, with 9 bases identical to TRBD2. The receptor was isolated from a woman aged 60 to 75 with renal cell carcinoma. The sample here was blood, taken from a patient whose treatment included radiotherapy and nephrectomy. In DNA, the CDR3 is TGCGCCAGCAGCCAGGCTCTAGCGGGGATGGTGACCCAGTACTTC. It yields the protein CASSQALAGMVTQYF.